A selection of T cell receptor beta chains follows, all from one sample in a study of cytomegalovirus exposure and HLA in healthy donors. This table comes from immunoSEQ multiplex PCR, and its TCRdb copy is limited to in-frame clones, with some not included. The table includes approximately 140,000 clones, about 83% detected once. The sequencing sample was made of PBMCs. All receptors derive from a woman aged 25 to 39 in good health and CMV-seronegative. Both conserved end residues are part of each CDR3. D genes are given only for firm matches. Part of the rows lack a size; the others show once, few, many or a class for expanded clones.

v_call	j_call	d_call	clone_size	cdr3_aa	cdr3_nt
TRBV7-8	TRBJ2-3	TRBD1	.	CASRPGTGYTDTQYF	TGTGCCAGCAGGCCCGGGACAGGGTACACAGATACGCAGTATTTT
TRBV27	TRBJ2-2	.	.	CASSLSSERIGELFF	TGTGCCAGCAGTTTATCGTCGGAGCGAATCGGGGAGCTGTTTTTT
TRBV27	TRBJ2-7	TRBD1	once	CASSLLGTGGYEQYF	TGTGCCAGCAGTTTATTGGGGACAGGGGGCTACGAGCAGTACTTC
TRBV5-1	TRBJ2-3	TRBD2	.	CASSLGLAGGLFTDTQYF	TGCGCCAGCAGCTTGGGACTAGCGGGGGGGTTGTTCACAGATACGCAGTATTTT
TRBV2	TRBJ2-1	TRBD2	.	CASNGRGGFGGNEQFF	TGTGCCAGCAACGGGCGGGGGGGCTTCGGAGGCAATGAGCAGTTCTTC
TRBV5-6	TRBJ2-1	TRBD1	.	CASERQGAVTEQFF	TGTGCCAGCGAACGACAGGGGGCTGTCACTGAGCAGTTCTTC
TRBV19	TRBJ2-5	.	.	CASRGGETQYF	TGTGCCAGTAGGGGAGGTGAGACCCAGTACTTC
TRBV5-5	TRBJ1-5	.	.	CASSLTPSPNQPQHF	TGTGCCAGCAGCTTAACCCCGAGCCCTAATCAGCCCCAGCATTTT
TRBV27	TRBJ1-6	TRBD1	.	CASRTTGQNPPLHF	TGTGCCAGCAGAACGACAGGGCAAAATCCACCCCTCCACTTT
TRBV28	TRBJ1-3	TRBD1	.	CASRVAGGYSGNTIYF	TGTGCCAGCAGGGTCGCAGGGGGTTACTCTGGAAACACCATATATTTT
TRBV7-2	TRBJ2-2	.	.	CASSPGLANTGELFF	TGTGCCAGCAGCCCGGGACTGGCGAACACCGGGGAGCTGTTTTTT
TRBV13	TRBJ2-2	.	.	CASSLRGNTGELFF	TGTGCCAGCAGCTTGCGGGGAAACACCGGGGAGCTGTTTTTT
TRBV5-6	TRBJ1-4	.	.	CASSPRGTSYEKLFF	TGTGCCAGCAGCCCGAGGGGGACAAGCTATGAAAAACTGTTTTTT
TRBV19	TRBJ1-1	.	.	CASRKTIDTEAFF	TGTGCCAGTAGAAAGACAATAGACACTGAAGCTTTCTTT
TRBV7-9	TRBJ2-3	TRBD1	.	CASSPGQGVTDTQYF	TGTGCCAGCAGCCCGGGACAGGGGGTGACAGATACGCAGTATTTT
TRBV7-8	TRBJ2-2	.	.	CASSSRKNTGELFF	TGTGCCAGCAGCTCCAGAAAAAACACCGGGGAGCTGTTTTTT
TRBV28	TRBJ1-2	TRBD1	.	CASSFFTGAPGYTF	TGTGCCAGCAGTTTTTTTACAGGGGCGCCTGGCTACACCTTC
TRBV7-9	TRBJ2-5	.	.	CASSSTGLQETQYF	TGTGCCAGCAGCTCAACAGGGCTTCAAGAGACCCAGTACTTC
TRBV2	TRBJ1-1	.	.	CASRERPAEAFF	TGTGCCAGCAGGGAGAGACCAGCTGAAGCTTTCTTT
TRBV6-6	TRBJ1-1	TRBD1	.	CASSTRQGGTEAFF	TGTGCCAGCAGTACTAGACAGGGGGGTACTGAAGCTTTCTTT
TRBV5-1	TRBJ2-3	.	.	CASSPVAGLDTQYF	TGCGCCAGCAGCCCGGTTGCGGGGTTAGATACGCAGTATTTT
TRBV9	TRBJ1-1	.	few	CASTPGFGTEAFF	TGTGCCAGCACCCCGGGGTTTGGGACTGAAGCTTTCTTT
TRBV6-6	TRBJ1-5	.	.	CASRAIGGNQPQHF	TGTGCCAGCAGGGCTATTGGGGGGAATCAGCCCCAGCATTTT
TRBV5-1	TRBJ2-1	TRBD2	.	CASSKMTSGGLSEQFF	TGCGCCAGCAGCAAAATGACTAGCGGGGGTCTTAGTGAGCAGTTCTTC
TRBV6-5	TRBJ1-4	TRBD1	.	CASSYAQYRGPEKLFF	TGTGCCAGCAGTTACGCTCAATACAGGGGGCCTGAAAAACTGTTTTTT
TRBV7-2	TRBJ1-6	TRBD1	few	CASSLTTGRNSPLHF	TGTGCCAGCAGCCTCACGACAGGGAGGAATTCACCCCTCCACTTT
TRBV6-5	TRBJ1-2	TRBD1	.	CASSPGQDYGYTF	TGTGCCAGCAGTCCGGGACAGGACTATGGCTACACCTTC
TRBV6-1	TRBJ1-1	.	.	CASTAQGPMNTEAFF	TGTGCCAGCACTGCACAGGGACCCATGAACACTGAAGCTTTCTTT
TRBV18	TRBJ2-5	TRBD1	.	CASRGQSQETQYF	TGTGCCAGTAGGGGACAGAGCCAAGAGACCCAGTACTTC
TRBV6-1	TRBJ2-1	.	.	CASSDKQGDEQFF	TGTGCCAGCAGTGACAAACAGGGTGACGAGCAGTTCTTC
TRBV5-6	TRBJ1-2	TRBD1	.	CASSLSTGDYGYTF	TGTGCCAGCAGCTTGTCGACAGGGGACTATGGCTACACCTTC
TRBV19	TRBJ1-2	TRBD1	.	CASSTGDRSNYGYTF	TGTGCCAGTAGTACAGGGGACAGATCTAACTATGGCTACACCTTC
TRBV7-2	TRBJ2-3	TRBD2	.	CASSLGLAGGPTDTQYF	TGTGCCAGCAGCTTAGGACTAGCGGGGGGCCCCACAGATACGCAGTATTTT
TRBV6-6	TRBJ2-7	TRBD2	.	CASSPASGGVWEQYF	TGTGCCAGCAGTCCCGCTAGCGGGGGGGTGTGGGAGCAGTACTTC
TRBV7-2	TRBJ1-4	.	.	CASSSEKADSGRVNEKLFF	TGTGCCAGCAGCTCAGAGAAGGCGGACAGCGGTCGGGTTAATGAAAAACTGTTTTTT
TRBV9	TRBJ2-3	TRBD2	once	CASSVVASGADTQYF	TGTGCCAGCAGCGTAGTGGCTAGCGGGGCTGATACGCAGTATTTT
TRBV5-1	TRBJ1-1	TRBD1	.	CASSTGQGWTEAFF	TGCGCCAGCAGCACAGGACAGGGGTGGACTGAAGCTTTCTTT
TRBV18	TRBJ1-2	.	.	CASSPGGLTGYYGYTF	TGTGCCAGCTCACCTGGAGGACTAACGGGCTATTATGGCTACACCTTC
TRBV7-2	TRBJ2-7	TRBD1	.	CASSLMRTGMSHEQYF	TGTGCCAGCAGCTTGATGAGGACAGGGATGAGCCACGAGCAGTACTTC
TRBV5-4	TRBJ2-2	.	.	CASSSGGQTNTGELFF	TGTGCCAGCAGCTCAGGTGGACAGACGAACACCGGGGAGCTGTTTTTT
TRBV7-2	TRBJ2-3	TRBD2	.	CASSSGTSGGTDTQYF	TGTGCCAGCAGCTCTGGGACTAGCGGGGGCACAGATACGCAGTATTTT
TRBV6-1	TRBJ1-6	TRBD1	.	CASSEWGQATSSYNSPLHF	TGTGCCAGCAGTGAATGGGGACAGGCCACAAGCTCCTATAATTCACCCCTCCACTTT
TRBV7-2	TRBJ2-1	TRBD2	.	CASSLRGLAVSGEQFF	TGTGCCAGCAGCTTGCGTGGGCTAGCGGTCTCGGGTGAGCAGTTCTTC
TRBV15	TRBJ1-2	.	.	CATSRDGRYYGYTF	TGTGCCACCAGCAGAGATGGGAGGTACTATGGCTACACCTTC
TRBV5-6	TRBJ2-2	.	.	CASTRAPLGSGELFF	TGTGCCAGCACCAGGGCGCCCCTGGGTTCCGGGGAGCTGTTTTTT
TRBV5-1	TRBJ2-7	TRBD1	.	CASSLVGVGGQGYEQYF	TGCGCCAGCAGCTTGGTGGGGGTTGGGGGACAGGGCTACGAGCAGTACTTC
TRBV30	TRBJ1-3	.	.	CAWSVQSGAGNTIYF	TGTGCCTGGAGTGTACAGTCAGGGGCTGGAAACACCATATATTTT
TRBV7-2	TRBJ2-1	TRBD2	.	CASSLGAGLSYNEQFF	TGTGCCAGCAGCTTAGGAGCGGGACTGTCCTACAATGAGCAGTTCTTC
TRBV28	TRBJ2-3	TRBD2	.	CASRSGLAGVTDTQYF	TGTGCCAGCAGATCGGGACTAGCGGGGGTCACAGATACGCAGTATTTT